Listed below are T cell receptor beta chains from one sample, sequenced in a study of PD-1 blockade in classical Hodgkin lymphoma. Profiling relied on immunoSEQ multiplex PCR, and the TCRdb table lists in-frame clones only, not all of them. The table lists roughly 14,000 clones, 55% to 70% of them singletons. Here the sequenced sample was peripheral blood mononuclear cells (PBMCs), taken at baseline. The source is a human donor with classical Hodgkin lymphoma. CDR3s leave out the opening cysteine and the closing phenylalanine or tryptophan.

v_call	j_call	cdr3_aa
TRBV9	TRBJ2-5	ASSGWPGDEETQY
TRBV7-8	TRBJ2-6	ASTENAGAGANVLT
TRBV7-9	TRBJ2-6	ASSSTRPGANVLT
TRBV27	TRBJ2-7	ASSPLGGTSSSYEQY
TRBV19	TRBJ1-6	ASIGTGGVNSPLH
TRBV4-2	TRBJ2-1	ASSQAGTSVNEQF
TRBV6-4	TRBJ2-1	ASSDSPADEQF
TRBV10-2	TRBJ2-7	ASSGGHFYEQY
TRBV14	TRBJ2-7	ASSATHRRLAGDEY
TRBV10-3	TRBJ2-7	AISRLAEISYEQY
TRBV4-1	TRBJ1-1	ASSQARGLTLNTEAF
TRBV10-3	TRBJ1-2	AISETGTGYGYT
TRBV27	TRBJ2-1	ASSFYTGPSGRANEQF
TRBV28	TRBJ1-2	ASSHDRAQRSNYGYT
TRBV10-3	TRBJ2-6	AMGASGANVLT
TRBV7-3	TRBJ2-5	ASSSGQGWTETQY
TRBV11-2	TRBJ2-7	ASSSGQGPYEQY
TRBV5-1	TRBJ2-4	ASSPGLAGGAKNIQY
TRBV6-5	TRBJ2-2	ASRAGGRYTGELF
TRBV27	TRBJ2-3	ASSSAGGTDTQY
TRBV7-8	TRBJ1-6	ASSSWTDSYNSPLH
TRBV9	TRBJ2-1	ASSVSKVSSSYNEQF
TRBV12-5	TRBJ2-4	ASGLIDGRLAKNIQY
TRBV21-1	TRBJ1-1	ASSKDSDTEAF
TRBV5-5	TRBJ2-7	ASSQGGGSYEQY
TRBV7-9	TRBJ2-7	ASSSLTGSHYEQY
TRBV7-9	TRBJ1-1	ASSLLPMGQGFEAF
TRBV19	TRBJ1-5	ATSPKTASNQPQH
TRBV30	TRBJ1-2	AWSRGEGGYT
TRBV2	TRBJ2-1	ASRGTGTEQF
TRBV5-4	TRBJ2-7	ASGEYSSYEQY
TRBV9	TRBJ2-1	ASSSRGGRMYNEQF
TRBV2	TRBJ1-5	ASREEYSNQPQH